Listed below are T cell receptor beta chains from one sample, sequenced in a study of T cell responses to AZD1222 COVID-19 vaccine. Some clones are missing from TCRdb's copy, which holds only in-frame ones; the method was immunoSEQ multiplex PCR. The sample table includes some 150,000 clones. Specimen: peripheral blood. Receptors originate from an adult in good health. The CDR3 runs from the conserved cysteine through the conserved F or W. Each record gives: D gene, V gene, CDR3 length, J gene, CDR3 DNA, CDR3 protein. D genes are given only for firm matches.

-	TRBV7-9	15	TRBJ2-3	TGTGCCAGCAGTCCCGGTCCTACATGGACAGATACGCAGTATTTT	CASSPGPTWTDTQYF
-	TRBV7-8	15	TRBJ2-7	TGTGCCAGCAGCTTAAGTGGCGGCACTCACTACGAGCAGTACTTC	CASSLSGGTHYEQYF
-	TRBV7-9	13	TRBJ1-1	TGTGCCAGCAGCTTAGGCGAATCCACTGAAGCTTTCTTT	CASSLGESTEAFF
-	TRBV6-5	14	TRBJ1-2	TGTGCCAGCAGTTACATGGGGGGGATCTATGGCTACACCTTC	CASSYMGGIYGYTF
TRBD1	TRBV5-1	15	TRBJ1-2	TGCGCCAGCAGCTCCCCGGGAGGGGGCACCTATGGCTACACCTTC	CASSSPGGGTYGYTF
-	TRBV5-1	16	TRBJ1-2	TGCGCCAGCAGCTTGCCCGACGACGGGTTTAACTATGGCTACACCTTC	CASSLPDDGFNYGYTF
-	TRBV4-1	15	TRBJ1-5	TGCGCCAGCAGCCAACTAGGACTTAGCAATCAGCCCCAGCATTTT	CASSQLGLSNQPQHF
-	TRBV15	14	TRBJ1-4	TGTGCCACCAGCATCTCAAGAGGGGATGAAAAACTGTTTTTT	CATSISRGDEKLFF
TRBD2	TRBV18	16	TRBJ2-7	TGTGCCAGCTCACCAAACCGGCTAGCGGGGGACTACGAGCAGTACTTC	CASSPNRLAGDYEQYF
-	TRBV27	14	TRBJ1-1	TGTGCCAGCAGTCCGTTCAGGGTAGAGACTGAAGCTTTCTTT	CASSPFRVETEAFF
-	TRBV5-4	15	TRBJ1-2	TGTGCCAGCAGCTTGGCTGGCAGGGAAACCTATGGCTACACCTTC	CASSLAGRETYGYTF
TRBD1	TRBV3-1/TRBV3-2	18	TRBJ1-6	TGTGCCAGCAGCCAACTGAAGACAGGGGCCCTAAATAATTCACCCCTCCACTTT	CASSQLKTGALNNSPLHF
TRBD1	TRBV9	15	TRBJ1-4	TGTGCCAGCAGCGTAGATACAGGGGTGAGGGAAAAACTGTTTTTT	CASSVDTGVREKLFF
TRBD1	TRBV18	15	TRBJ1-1	TGTGCCAGCTCACCTGGACAGGGCGAGAACACTGAAGCTTTCTTT	CASSPGQGENTEAFF
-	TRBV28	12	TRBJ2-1	TGTGCCAGCAGCGCCGGGGCACTTGAGCAGTTCTTC	CASSAGALEQFF
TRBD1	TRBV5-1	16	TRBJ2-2	TGCGCCAGCAGCTTGGAAGGGGGCGTGAACACCGGGGAGCTGTTTTTT	CASSLEGGVNTGELFF
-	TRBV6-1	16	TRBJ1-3	TGTGCCAGCAGTGAAGCGCCGGGACCTGGGGCGGACACCATATATTTT	CASSEAPGPGADTIYF
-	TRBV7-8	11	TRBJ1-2	TGTGCCAGCAGCCAGGACAGTGGCTACACCTTC	CASSQDSGYTF